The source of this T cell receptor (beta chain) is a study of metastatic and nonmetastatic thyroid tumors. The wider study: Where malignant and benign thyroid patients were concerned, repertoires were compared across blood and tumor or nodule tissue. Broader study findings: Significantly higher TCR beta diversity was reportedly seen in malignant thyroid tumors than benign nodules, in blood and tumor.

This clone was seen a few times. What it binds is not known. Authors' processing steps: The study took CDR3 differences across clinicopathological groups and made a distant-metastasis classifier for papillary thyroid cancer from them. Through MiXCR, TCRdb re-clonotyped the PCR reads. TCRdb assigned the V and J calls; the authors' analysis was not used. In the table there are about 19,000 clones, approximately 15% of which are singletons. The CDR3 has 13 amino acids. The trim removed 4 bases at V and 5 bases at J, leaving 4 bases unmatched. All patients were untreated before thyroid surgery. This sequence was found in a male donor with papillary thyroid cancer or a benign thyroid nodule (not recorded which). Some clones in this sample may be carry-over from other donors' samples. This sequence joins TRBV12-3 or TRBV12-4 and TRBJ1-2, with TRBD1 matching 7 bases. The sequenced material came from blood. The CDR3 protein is CASSSGTAYGYTF. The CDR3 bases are TGTGCCAGCAGTTCCGGGACAGCTTATGGCTACACCTTC.